The 5 T cell receptor beta chains presented below share a single source sample, sequenced in a study of shared clonotypes between healthy human individuals. Here immunoSEQ multiplex PCR was the method, and the copy in TCRdb shows in-frame clones only, minus some. The top ten hold roughly 0.06% of the sample, which has some 500,000 clones, 96% seen once. The sequenced sample consisted of naive CD4+ T cells sorted from blood. Stated subset: CD45RA+ positively selected. The receptors were gathered from a woman aged 25-40 years in good health.

This chain uses TRBV11-2 with TRBJ2-3; 10 bases are shared with TRBD1. V lost 5 bases and J lost 7; bases outside the gene matches: 9. The CDR3 runs 15 residues. Per the germline V gene, CDR1 is SGHAT and CDR2 is FQNNGV. DNA of the CDR3: TGTGCCAGCAGCCTGGGACAGGGGACAATTCATACGCAGTATTTT. This gives the protein CASSLGQGTIHTQYF.

The genes are TRBV25-1 and TRBJ1-4, with D tentatively TRBD1 (6 bases). The germline V and J ends were trimmed by 10 bases and 7 bases, with 16 bases remaining between them. The germline CDR1 and CDR2 sequences are MGHDK and SYGVNS. The length of the CDR3 is 13 residues. Here the CDR3 DNA reads TGTGCCACAGGGGACCCCGTCCTTGAAAAACTGTTTTTT. Translating it yields CATGDPVLEKLFF.

The chain employs TRBV9 and TRBJ1-2; TRBD1 might be the D (5 bases). The V end lost 4 bases, the J end lost 8 bases, and 18 bases lay between the germline ends. The germline V gene has CDR1 SGDLS and CDR2 YYNGEE. CDR3 size: 14 residues. The CDR3: CASSPPGGFGGYTF. DNA of the CDR3: TGTGCCAGCAGCCCCCCCGGGGGGTTCGGCGGCTACACCTTC.

The J gene is TRBJ2-7, the V gene TRBV7-4; no clear D. This CDR3 is built from 15 residues. Germline loops: CDR1 SGHVT, CDR2 SQSDAQ. V lost 5 bases and J 3 bases, leaving 17 bases between the germline ends. The chain's CDR3 is CASSLRRGRNYEQYF. The CDR3 DNA reads TGTGCCAGCAGCCTCAGAAGAGGTAGGAACTACGAGCAGTACTTC.

The J gene is TRBJ2-6, the V gene TRBV10-3; TRBD1 or TRBD2 may be the D gene (8 bases each). Germline values: CDR1 ENHRY, CDR2 SYGVKD. The ends were cut back, 4 bases at V and 0 bases at J, with 13 bases in the middle. The CDR3 runs 17 residues. CDR3 loop: CAISVAGQASGANVLTF. The CDR3 DNA follows: TGTGCCATCAGTGTAGCGGGACAGGCCTCTGGGGCCAACGTCCTGACTTTC.